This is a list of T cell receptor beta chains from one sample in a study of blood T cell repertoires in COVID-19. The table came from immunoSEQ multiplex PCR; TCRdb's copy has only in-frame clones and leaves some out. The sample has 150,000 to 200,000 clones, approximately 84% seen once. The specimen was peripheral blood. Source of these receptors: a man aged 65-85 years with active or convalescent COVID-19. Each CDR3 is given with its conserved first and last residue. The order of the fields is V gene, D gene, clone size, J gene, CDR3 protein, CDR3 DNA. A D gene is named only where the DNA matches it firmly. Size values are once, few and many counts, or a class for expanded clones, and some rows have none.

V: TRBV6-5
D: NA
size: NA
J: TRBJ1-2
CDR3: CASRSDRSYGYTF
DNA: TGTGCCAGCAGGTCCGACAGAAGCTATGGCTACACCTTC

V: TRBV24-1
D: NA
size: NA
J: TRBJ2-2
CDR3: CATSHRLNTGELFF
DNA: TGTGCCACCTCTCACAGGTTAAACACCGGGGAGCTGTTTTTT

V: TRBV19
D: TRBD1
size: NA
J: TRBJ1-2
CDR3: CASSITGTGDRYGYTF
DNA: TGTGCCAGTAGTATAACCGGGACAGGGGACCGCTATGGCTACACCTTC

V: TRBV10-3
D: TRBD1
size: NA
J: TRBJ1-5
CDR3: CAISSNAGQGIQPQHF
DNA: TGTGCCATCAGTTCAAACGCGGGACAGGGGATCCAGCCCCAGCATTTT

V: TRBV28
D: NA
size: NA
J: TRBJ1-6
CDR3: CASQQGVSPLHF
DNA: TGTGCCAGCCAACAGGGTGTTTCACCCCTCCACTTT

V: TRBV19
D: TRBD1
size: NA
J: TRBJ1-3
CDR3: CASSPLGQGLPGNTIYF
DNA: TGTGCCAGTAGTCCACTGGGACAGGGATTGCCTGGAAACACCATATATTTT

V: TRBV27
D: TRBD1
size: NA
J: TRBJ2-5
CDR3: CASSPGGPTPRTQYF
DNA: TGTGCCAGCAGTCCAGGGGGCCCCACCCCACGGACCCAGTACTTC

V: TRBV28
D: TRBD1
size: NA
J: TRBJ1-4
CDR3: CASSFGGTGFNSREKLFF
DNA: TGTGCCAGCAGTTTCGGTGGGACAGGGTTTAATTCGCGTGAAAAACTGTTTTTT

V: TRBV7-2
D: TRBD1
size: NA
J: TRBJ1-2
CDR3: CASSLSGQGVFYGYTF
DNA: TGTGCCAGCAGCCTTAGTGGACAGGGTGTTTTTTATGGCTACACCTTC

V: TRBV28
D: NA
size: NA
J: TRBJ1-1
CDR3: CASSWVVGTEAFF
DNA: TGTGCCAGCAGCTGGGTAGTCGGGACTGAAGCTTTCTTT

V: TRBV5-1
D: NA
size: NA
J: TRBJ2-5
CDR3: CASSLEGGPEETQYF
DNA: TGCGCCAGCAGCTTGGAAGGAGGGCCGGAGGAGACCCAGTACTTC

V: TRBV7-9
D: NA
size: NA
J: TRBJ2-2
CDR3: CASSLDGTGELFF
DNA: TGTGCCAGCAGCTTAGACGGGACCGGGGAGCTGTTTTTT

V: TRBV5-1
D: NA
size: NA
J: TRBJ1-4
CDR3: CASSPRTESNEKLFF
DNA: TGCGCCAGCAGCCCTAGGACAGAATCTAATGAAAAACTGTTTTTT

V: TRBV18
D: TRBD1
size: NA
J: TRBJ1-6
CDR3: CASSLGQVDNSPLHF
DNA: TGTGCCAGCTCACTCGGACAGGTGGATAATTCACCCCTCCACTTT

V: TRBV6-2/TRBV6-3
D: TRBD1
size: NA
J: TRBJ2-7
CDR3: CASSYLDRSYEQYF
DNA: TGTGCCAGCAGTTACTTGGACAGGTCCTACGAGCAGTACTTC

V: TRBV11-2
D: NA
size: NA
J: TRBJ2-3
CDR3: CASSYPWESPSTDTQYF
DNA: TGTGCCAGCAGCTATCCGTGGGAGTCCCCTAGCACAGATACGCAGTATTTT

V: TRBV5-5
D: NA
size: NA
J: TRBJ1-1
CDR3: CASSLVGTSPEAFF
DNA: TGTGCCAGCAGCTTGGTTGGCACATCCCCTGAAGCTTTCTTT

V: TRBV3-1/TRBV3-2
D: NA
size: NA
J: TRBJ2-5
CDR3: CASSQYRRSQETQYF
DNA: TGTGCCAGCAGCCAGTACCGAAGGAGCCAAGAGACCCAGTACTTC

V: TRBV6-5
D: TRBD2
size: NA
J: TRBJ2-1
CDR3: CASSYVSGSSYNEQFF
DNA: TGTGCCAGCAGTTACGTTAGCGGGTCCTCCTACAATGAGCAGTTCTTC

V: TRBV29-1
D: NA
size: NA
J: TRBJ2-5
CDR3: CSVKSFIWETQYF
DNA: TGCAGCGTTAAAAGCTTTATCTGGGAGACCCAGTACTTC

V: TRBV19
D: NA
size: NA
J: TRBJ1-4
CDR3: CATREPGEKLFF
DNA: TGTGCCACACGGGAGCCTGGGGAAAAACTGTTTTTT

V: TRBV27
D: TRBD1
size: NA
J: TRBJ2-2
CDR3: CASSPPTGKVSGELFF
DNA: TGTGCCAGCAGTCCCCCGACAGGGAAGGTGTCCGGGGAGCTGTTTTTT

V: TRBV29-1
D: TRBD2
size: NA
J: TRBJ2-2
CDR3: CSVPGDSGYTGELFF
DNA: TGCAGCGTTCCCGGGGATAGCGGGTACACCGGGGAGCTGTTTTTT

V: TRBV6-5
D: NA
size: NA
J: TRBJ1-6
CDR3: CASRRTGGGFSPLHF
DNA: TGTGCCAGCAGACGGACGGGAGGCGGGTTCTCACCCCTCCACTTT

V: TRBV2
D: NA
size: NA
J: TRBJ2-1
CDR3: CASAEEGSSYNEQFF
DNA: TGTGCCAGCGCGGAGGAGGGGAGCTCCTACAATGAGCAGTTCTTC

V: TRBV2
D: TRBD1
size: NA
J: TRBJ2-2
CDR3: CASSERGGQGTGELFF
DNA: TGTGCCAGCAGTGAAAGGGGGGGACAGGGGACCGGGGAGCTGTTTTTT

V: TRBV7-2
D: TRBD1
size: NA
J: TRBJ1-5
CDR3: CASSLNPGGMNQPQHF
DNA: TGTGCCAGCAGCTTAAATCCAGGGGGCATGAATCAGCCCCAGCATTTT

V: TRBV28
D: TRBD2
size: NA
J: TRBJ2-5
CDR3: CASSLVLAGGETQYF
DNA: TGTGCCAGCAGTTTAGTGCTAGCGGGAGGAGAGACCCAGTACTTC

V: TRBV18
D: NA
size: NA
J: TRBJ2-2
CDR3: CASSPNRQGNTGELFF
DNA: TGTGCCAGCTCACCAAACCGGCAGGGGAACACCGGGGAGCTGTTTTTT

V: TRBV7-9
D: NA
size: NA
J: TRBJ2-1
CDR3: CANDRYNEQFF
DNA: TGTGCCAATGACAGGTACAATGAGCAGTTCTTC

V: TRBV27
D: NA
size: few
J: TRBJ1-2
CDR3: CASSFGSGGGGYTF
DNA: TGTGCCAGCAGTTTTGGTTCGGGGGGCGGCGGCTACACCTTC

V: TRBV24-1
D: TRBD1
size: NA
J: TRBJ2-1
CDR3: CATSVHRGLGYNEQFF
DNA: TGTGCCACCAGTGTTCACAGGGGGCTAGGCTACAATGAGCAGTTCTTC

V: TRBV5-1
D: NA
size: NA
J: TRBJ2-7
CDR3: CASSLTAYEQYF
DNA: TGCGCCAGCAGCTTGACGGCCTACGAGCAGTACTTC

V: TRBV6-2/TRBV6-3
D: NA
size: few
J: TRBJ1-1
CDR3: CASSLPSGWNTEAFF
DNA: TGTGCCAGCAGTTTACCCTCGGGGTGGAACACTGAAGCTTTCTTT

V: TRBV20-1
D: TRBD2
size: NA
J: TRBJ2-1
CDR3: CSASVRGLAGYNEQFF
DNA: TGCAGTGCTAGTGTTCGCGGACTAGCGGGATACAATGAGCAGTTCTTC

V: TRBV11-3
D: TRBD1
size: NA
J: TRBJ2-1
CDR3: CASSSQDRYNEQFF
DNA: TGTGCCAGCAGCTCCCAGGACAGGTACAATGAGCAGTTCTTC

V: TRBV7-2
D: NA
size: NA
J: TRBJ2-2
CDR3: CASSLTTGSIGELFF
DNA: TGTGCCAGCAGCTTAACAACAGGGTCAATCGGGGAGCTGTTTTTT

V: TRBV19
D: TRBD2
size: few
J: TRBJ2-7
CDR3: CASSMRGLAGGRSYEQYF
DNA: TGTGCCAGTAGTATGAGGGGACTAGCGGGAGGAAGGTCCTACGAGCAGTACTTC

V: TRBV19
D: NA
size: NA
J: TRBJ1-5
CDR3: CASSLVPEGQPQHF
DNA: TGTGCCAGTAGTCTTGTCCCGGAGGGTCAGCCCCAGCATTTT

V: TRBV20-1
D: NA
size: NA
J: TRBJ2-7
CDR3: CSAQDNYEQYF
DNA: TGCAGTGCCCAGGACAACTACGAGCAGTACTTC

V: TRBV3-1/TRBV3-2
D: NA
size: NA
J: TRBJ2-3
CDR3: CASSQEAPGTQYF
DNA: TGTGCCAGCAGCCAAGAGGCCCCAGGAACGCAGTATTTT

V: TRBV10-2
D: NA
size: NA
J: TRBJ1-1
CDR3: CASSGQVTEAFF
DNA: TGCGCCAGCAGTGGACAGGTAACTGAAGCTTTCTTT

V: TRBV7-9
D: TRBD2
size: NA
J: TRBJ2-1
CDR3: CASSSRGGPNEQFF
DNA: TGTGCCAGCAGCTCCCGCGGGGGGCCGAATGAGCAGTTCTTC

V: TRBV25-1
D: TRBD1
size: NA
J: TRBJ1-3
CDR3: CASSDTGGSGNTIYF
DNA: TGTGCCAGCAGTGATACAGGGGGCTCTGGAAACACCATATATTTT

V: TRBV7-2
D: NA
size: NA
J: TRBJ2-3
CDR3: CASSLGNRPQDTQYF
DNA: TGTGCCAGCAGCTTAGGAAACAGGCCACAGGATACGCAGTATTTT

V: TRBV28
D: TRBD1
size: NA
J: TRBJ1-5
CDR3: CASSSGQGVSQPQHF
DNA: TGTGCCAGCAGTTCAGGACAGGGGGTTAGTCAGCCCCAGCATTTT

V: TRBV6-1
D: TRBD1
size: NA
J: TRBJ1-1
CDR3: CASSETRTGYTTEAFF
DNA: TGTGCCAGCAGTGAAACTAGGACAGGGTATACTACTGAAGCTTTCTTT

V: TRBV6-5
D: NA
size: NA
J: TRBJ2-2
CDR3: CASSHYFRSTGELFF
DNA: TGTGCCAGCAGTCACTACTTTCGGAGCACCGGGGAGCTGTTTTTT

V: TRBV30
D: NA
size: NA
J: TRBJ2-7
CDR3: CAWRQGNYEQYF
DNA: TGTGCCTGGAGACAGGGTAACTACGAGCAGTACTTC

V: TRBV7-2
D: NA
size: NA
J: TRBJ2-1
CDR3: CASSLGAARVSDNEQFF
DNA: TGTGCCAGCAGCTTAGGAGCGGCTAGAGTCAGCGACAATGAGCAGTTCTTC

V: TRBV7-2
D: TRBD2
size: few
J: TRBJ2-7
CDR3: CAVGEGRTSYEQYF
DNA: TGTGCCGTCGGGGAGGGACGGACCAGCTACGAGCAGTACTTC

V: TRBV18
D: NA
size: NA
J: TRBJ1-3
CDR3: CASSPLGVSGNTIYF
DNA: TGTGCCAGCTCACCACTCGGGGTTTCGGGAAACACCATATATTTT

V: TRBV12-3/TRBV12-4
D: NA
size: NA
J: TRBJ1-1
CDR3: CASSIREDTEAFF
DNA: TGTGCCAGCAGTATACGAGAGGACACTGAAGCTTTCTTT

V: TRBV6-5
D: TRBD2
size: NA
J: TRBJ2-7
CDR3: CASSTSPGGIEQYF
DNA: TGTGCCAGCAGTACCTCCCCGGGGGGGATCGAGCAGTACTTC

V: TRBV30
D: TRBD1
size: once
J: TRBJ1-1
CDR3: CAWSPGGTGDTEAFF
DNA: TGTGCCTGGAGCCCCGGTGGGACAGGGGACACTGAAGCTTTCTTT

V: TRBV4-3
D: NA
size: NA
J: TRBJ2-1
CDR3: CASSQEAGNNEQFF
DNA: TGCGCCAGCAGCCAAGAAGCGGGCAACAATGAGCAGTTCTTC

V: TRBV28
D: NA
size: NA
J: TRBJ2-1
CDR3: CASSFETPAAEQFF
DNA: TGTGCCAGCAGTTTTGAAACCCCAGCGGCCGAGCAGTTCTTC

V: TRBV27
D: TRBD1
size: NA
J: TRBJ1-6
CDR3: CASSPPGTGSPLHF
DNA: TGTGCCAGCAGTCCACCCGGGACAGGATCACCCCTCCACTTT